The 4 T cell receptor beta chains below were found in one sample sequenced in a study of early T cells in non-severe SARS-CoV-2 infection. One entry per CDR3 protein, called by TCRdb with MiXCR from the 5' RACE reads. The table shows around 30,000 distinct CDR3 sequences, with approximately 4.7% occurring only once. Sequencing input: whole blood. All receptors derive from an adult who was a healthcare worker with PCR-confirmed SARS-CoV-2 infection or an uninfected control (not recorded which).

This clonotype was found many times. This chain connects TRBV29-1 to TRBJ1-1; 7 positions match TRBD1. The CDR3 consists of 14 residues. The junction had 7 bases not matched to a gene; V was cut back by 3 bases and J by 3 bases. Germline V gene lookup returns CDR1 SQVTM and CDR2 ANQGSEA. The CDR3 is CSVDNSQGDTEAFF. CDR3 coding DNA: TGCAGCGTTGACAACAGCCAGGGGGACACTGAAGCTTTCTTT.

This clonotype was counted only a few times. CDR3 in amino acids: CAWSDRRSNYGYTF. CDR3 DNA sequence: TGTGCCTGGAGTGACAGGCGCTCTAACTATGGCTACACCTTC. The chain employs TRBV30 and TRBJ1-2; possibly TRBD1 for D (5 bases). Germline V gene sequence: CDR1 GTSNPN, CDR2 SVGIG (reference sequence). V was clipped by 1 base and J by 0 bases, with 9 bases between them. This CDR3 comprises 14 residues.

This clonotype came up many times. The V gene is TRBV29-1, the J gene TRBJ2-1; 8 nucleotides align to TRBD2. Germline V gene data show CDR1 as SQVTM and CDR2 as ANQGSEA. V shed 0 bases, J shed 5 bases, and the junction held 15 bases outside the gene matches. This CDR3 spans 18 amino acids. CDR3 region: CSVEEEAGRALPHNEQFF. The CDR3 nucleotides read TGCAGCGTTGAAGAGGAGGCCGGGAGGGCCCTCCCCCACAATGAGCAGTTCTTC.

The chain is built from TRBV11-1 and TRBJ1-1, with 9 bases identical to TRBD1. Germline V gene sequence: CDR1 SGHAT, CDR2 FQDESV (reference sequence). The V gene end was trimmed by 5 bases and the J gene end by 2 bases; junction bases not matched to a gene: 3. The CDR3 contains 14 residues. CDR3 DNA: TGTGCCAGCAGCCGGACAGGGGAAAACACTGAAGCTTTCTTT. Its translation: CASSRTGENTEAFF.